The 15 T cell receptor beta chains presented below share a single source sample, sequenced in a study of blood T cell repertoires in COVID-19. Clones were sequenced by immunoSEQ multiplex PCR, and TCRdb holds only the in-frame ones, with some missing. The sample holds about 110,000 clones, 90% seen once. The sample taken for sequencing was peripheral blood. The receptor set was obtained from a human donor in a cohort sampled during active COVID-19.

The rearrangement joins TRBV29-1 to TRBJ1-2, with TRBD1 as a possible D gene (5 bases). The germline CDR1 and CDR2 sequences are SQVTM and ANQGSEA. V shed 0 bases and J shed 3 bases, with 8 bases lying between them. The CDR3 is 13 residues long. The CDR3 sequence: CSVEEGGYYGYTF. CDR3 bases: TGCAGCGTTGAAGAGGGGGGGTACTATGGCTACACCTTC.

This clone was seen more than once but under ten times. The gene calls are TRBV10-1 and TRBJ2-7; 8 nucleotides agree with TRBD1. The CDR3 runs to 13 residues. From germline, CDR1 is WNHNN and CDR2 SYGVQD (reference sequence). In nucleotides, the CDR3 is TGCGAACTTGACAGGGGTAAAACCTACGAGCAGTACTTC. Its protein is CELDRGKTYEQYF.

The V and J genes are TRBV9 and TRBJ2-1; 9 bases map to TRBD2. J gave up 3 bases and V 0 bases, and 4 bases lay outside the gene matches. Germline V gene data show CDR1 as SGDLS and CDR2 as YYNGEE. CDR3 length: 16 amino acids. The CDR3 reads CASSVGLAGIYNEQFF. CDR3 coding DNA: TGTGCCAGCAGCGTAGGGCTAGCGGGGATCTACAATGAGCAGTTCTTC.

The CDR3 nucleotides are TGTGCCAGCAGCTTGAGGGACAGGGTCGAATACGAGCAGTACTTC. Its protein product is CASSLRDRVEYEQYF. This rearrangement joins TRBV5-5 to TRBJ2-7; 9 positions agree with TRBD1. Germline loops: CDR1 SGHKS, CDR2 YYEKEE (reference sequence). This CDR3 is 15 amino acids long. Germline trimming cut 1 base from V and 4 bases from J; bases unmatched to any gene: 6. The full variable domain, in which reference TRBV5-5 and TRBJ2-7 provide the parts outside the CDR3, is DAGVTQSPTHLIKTRGQQVTLRCSPISGHKSVSWYQQVLGQGPQFIFQYYEKEERGRGNFPDRFSARQFPNYSSELNVNALLLGDSALYLCASSLRDRVEYEQYFGPGTRLTVT.

J is TRBJ1-2 and V is TRBV28, with 7 bases that match TRBD1. The trim removed 6 bases at V and 2 bases at J, leaving 9 bases unmatched. Looked up from germline, CDR1 is MDHEN and CDR2 is SYDVKM. This CDR3 has 15 amino acids. The DNA for the CDR3 is TGTGCCAGCAGGATAGTGACAGGGAGGAACTATGGCTACACCTTC. This encodes CASRIVTGRNYGYTF.

The chain has TRBV6-5 and TRBJ1-6; no definite D call. Germline loops: CDR1 MNHEY, CDR2 SVGAGI. The CDR3 loop spans 13 amino acids. V was pared by 2 bases and J by 10 bases, with 9 bases between. CDR3 protein: CASSYRGSSPLHF. The CDR3 nucleotides read TGTGCCAGCAGTTACCGGGGTAGCTCACCCCTCCACTTT.

This clone has a single count. The chain recombines TRBV7-3 with TRBJ2-5; 7 bases map to TRBD1. CDR1 and CDR2 from the germline V gene are SGHTA and FQGTGA. The CDR3 extends over 15 amino acids. V lost 5 bases and J lost 4; bases outside the gene matches: 10. DNA of the CDR3: TGTGCCAGCAGCCAGACGACAGGGATGGGAGAGACCCAGTACTTC. Encoded protein: CASSQTTGMGETQYF.

This chain connects TRBV4-1 to TRBJ2-7; 8 nucleotides align to TRBD2. V lost 0 bases and J lost 3; bases outside the gene matches: 4. CDR3 size: 15 residues. CDR1 and CDR2 (germline): MGHRA, YSYEKL. CDR3 DNA: TGCGCCAGCAGCCAAGAGGCGGGAGGCATCTACGAGCAGTACTTC. Translated, it gives CASSQEAGGIYEQYF.

This chain connects TRBV5-8 to TRBJ2-7; a possible D gene is TRBD1 (6 bases). The germline V gene has CDR1 SGHTS and CDR2 YDEGEE. The CDR3 runs to 12 residues. The V end lost 0 bases, the J end lost 7 bases, and 8 bases lay between the germline ends. The CDR3 loop is CASSLADREQYF. The DNA for the CDR3 is TGTGCCAGCAGCTTGGCCGACAGGGAGCAGTACTTC. The complete variable domain, with remaining parts taken from reference TRBV5-8 and TRBJ2-7, reads EAGVTQSPTHLIKTRGQQATLRCSPISGHTSVYWYQQALGLGLQFLLWYDEGEERNRGNFPPRFSGRQFPNYSSELNVNALELEDSALYLCASSLADREQYFGPGTRLTVT.

On this clone: It may be a read error: a sequence one base away is much more abundant. Other DNA sequences in the sample encode the same CDR3. J is TRBJ2-7 and V is TRBV20-1; no clear D gene. The CDR3 loop spans 11 amino acids. V was cut by 3 bases and J by 5 bases, with 8 bases left in between. Germline CDR1 and CDR2: DFQATT and SNEGSKA (reference sequence). CDR3 in amino acids: CSASSGHEQYF. The DNA for the CDR3 is TGCAGTGCTAGTTCAGGCCACGAGCAGTACTTC.

CDR3 amino acids: CSATRAGAEAFF. The CDR3 nucleotides read TGCAGCGCCACGCGGGCCGGGGCTGAAGCTTTCTTT. This chain links TRBV29-1 with TRBJ1-1; the D is unclear. The germline V gene encodes CDR1 SQVTM and CDR2 ANQGSEA. The length of the CDR3 is 12 residues. With 7 bases removed from V and 6 bases from J, the gap between germline ends came to 15 bases.

This chain joins TRBV5-6 and TRBJ2-5; D is possibly TRBD2 (5 bases). V was cut by 2 bases and J by 5 bases, with 13 bases left in between. CDR3 size: 14 residues. CDR1 and CDR2 (germline): SGHDT, YYEEEE. The CDR3 DNA sequence: TGTGCCAGCAGCTTAGTTGGAGGCCGGGAGACCCAGTACTTC. Translating gives CASSLVGGRETQYF.

The chain links TRBV9 to TRBJ2-7; D is uncertain. Germline CDR1 reads SGDLS; CDR2 reads YYNGEE. V lost 0 bases to trimming and J lost 0 bases, with 7 bases between them. This CDR3 has 14 amino acids. The CDR3 reads CASSVGWSSYEQYF. CDR3 nucleotides: TGTGCCAGCAGCGTAGGATGGAGCTCCTACGAGCAGTACTTC.

This clone was detected only once. This chain links TRBV5-1 with TRBJ2-7; 10 nucleotides line up with TRBD1. Germline V gives CDR1 SGHRS, CDR2 YFSETQ. J gave up 2 bases and V 3 bases, and 5 bases lay outside the gene matches. This CDR3 is 15 amino acids long. The CDR3 loop is CASSSGQGIPYEQYF. The CDR3 DNA reads as TGCGCCAGCAGCTCGGGACAGGGGATTCCCTACGAGCAGTACTTC.

The CDR3 here is CAISEARLAGGATGELFF. The CDR3 bases are TGTGCCATCAGTGAGGCACGCCTAGCGGGGGGGGCCACCGGGGAGCTGTTTTTT. The V call is TRBV10-3, the J call TRBJ2-2, with 12 bases lining up with TRBD2. Germline loops: CDR1 ENHRY, CDR2 SYGVKD. Trimming took 2 bases from V and 4 from J; bases not matched to a gene: 8. The CDR3 spans 18 residues.